These 21 T cell receptor beta chains came from one sample sequenced in a study of cytomegalovirus exposure and HLA in healthy donors. The PCR had 60 Vbeta and 13 Jbeta primers. Sequencing was performed with immunoSEQ multiplex PCR; in TCRdb, only in-frame clones are kept and a portion is missing. This sample has approximately 130,000 clones, with 75% to 90% found just once. Sequencing was carried out using PBMCs. These receptors originate from a woman aged 45-60 years in good health and CMV-seropositive.

Written as DNA, the CDR3 is TGTGCCAGCAGTTCCCGACAGGGTTCCTACGAGCAGTACTTC. It translates to CASSSRQGSYEQYF. V usage is TRBV28 and J usage is TRBJ2-7; 7 bases fit TRBD1. This CDR3 contains 14 residues. The V gene end was trimmed by 4 bases and the J gene end by 1 base; junction bases not matched to a gene: 4. CDR1 is MDHEN, CDR2 SYDVKM, per germline.

A single count supports this clone. This rearrangement joins TRBV5-6 to TRBJ1-2, with 8 bases lining up with TRBD1. CDR1 and CDR2 (germline): SGHDT, YYEEEE. V was pared by 0 bases and J by 3 bases, with 1 base of the junction left unmatched. This CDR3 has 14 residues. The CDR3 sequence is CASSLVTGDYGYTF. The CDR3 nucleotides are TGTGCCAGCAGCTTGGTGACAGGGGACTATGGCTACACCTTC.

This clone has just a few counts. The gene calls are TRBV27 and TRBJ2-7; 9 nucleotides agree with TRBD2. This CDR3 comprises 18 residues. J was trimmed by 3 bases and V by 4 bases; bases with no gene match: 16. The germline V gene encodes CDR1 MNHEY and CDR2 SMNVEV (reference sequence). CDR3 DNA: TGTGCCAGCAGTTCAAAACCGCCCGGGACTAGCCAGATCTACGAGCAGTACTTC. The encoded protein is CASSSKPPGTSQIYEQYF.

CDR3 nucleotide sequence: TGTGCCAGCAGTTACCCGTCCGGGACAGGGGCATACGAGCAGTACTTC. Its translation: CASSYPSGTGAYEQYF. The chain couples TRBV6-6 to TRBJ2-7, with 10 bases lining up with TRBD1. V lost 2 bases, J lost 4 bases, and 8 bases stayed unmatched. Germline-derived CDR1 and CDR2 are MNHNY and SVGAGI (reference sequence). CDR3 length equals 16 residues.

The chain employs TRBV9 and TRBJ1-3; 7 bases fit TRBD1. This CDR3 is built from 16 residues. Germline V gene lookup returns CDR1 SGDLS and CDR2 YYNGEE. Trimming cost V 1 base and J 1 base; bases outside gene matches: 5. This chain's CDR3 is CASSVSGTASGNTIYF. The CDR3 region has the DNA TGTGCCAGCAGCGTATCCGGGACAGCTTCTGGAAACACCATATATTTT.

This chain joins TRBV29-1 and TRBJ1-2; no reliable D call. V lost 6 bases to trimming and J lost 4 bases, with 9 bases between them. The CDR3 loop spans 11 amino acids. Germline V gives CDR1 SQVTM, CDR2 ANQGSEA. CDR3 nucleotide sequence: TGCAGCGTCCAGGCCCCCTATGGCTACACCTTC. Encoded protein: CSVQAPYGYTF.

The chain couples TRBV28 to TRBJ1-5, with a weak D call TRBD1 (5 bases). The ends were cut back, 3 bases at V and 4 bases at J, with 10 bases in the middle. The CDR3 length is 14 residues. Germline-derived CDR1 and CDR2 are MDHEN and SYDVKM. The CDR3 DNA is TGTGCCAGCAGTTTCCCGACAGATAATCAGCCCCAGCATTTT. This translates into CASSFPTDNQPQHF. The variable domain in full, with the rest retrieved from reference TRBV28 and TRBJ1-5, is DVKVTQSSRYLVKRTGEKVFLECVQDMDHENMFWYRQDPGLGLRLIYFSYDVKMKEKGDIPEGYSVSREKKERFSLILESASTNQTSMYLCASSFPTDNQPQHFGDGTRLSIL.

The rearrangement uses TRBV7-9 and TRBJ2-6; a weak D match, TRBD2 (7 bases). This CDR3 is 16 amino acids long. Germline loops: CDR1 SEHNR, CDR2 FQNEAQ (reference sequence). The V end lost 6 bases, the J end lost 0 bases, and 12 bases lay between the germline ends. CDR3 in DNA: TGTGCCAGCAGGGGGGGGCCCAGCTCTGGGGCCAACGTCCTGACTTTC. Its translation is CASRGGPSSGANVLTF.

On this clone itself: A junction end diverges from the germline sequence, so it may reflect a read error. The V call is TRBV29-1, the J call TRBJ2-5, with D hard to call. This CDR3 is 12 amino acids long. Germline-derived CDR1 and CDR2 are SQVTM and ANQGSEA. DNA for the CDR3: TGCAGCGTTGAAGGCGGCCAAAAGACCCAGTACTTC. Translated, it gives CSVEGGQKTQYF.

This chain links TRBV7-8 with TRBJ1-1, with D possibly being TRBD1 (5 bases). The CDR3 has 16 amino acids. Germline V gene sequence: CDR1 SGHVS, CDR2 FQNEAQ. Trimming took 0 bases from V and 0 from J, leaving 11 bases between them. DNA for the CDR3: TGTGCCAGCAGCTTAGCTTTTCGGGGGATGAACACTGAAGCTTTCTTT. Protein sequence: CASSLAFRGMNTEAFF.

The chain combines TRBV28 with TRBJ1-1; 8 bases map to TRBD1. CDR1 and CDR2 from the germline V gene are MDHEN and SYDVKM. V lost 6 bases to trimming and J lost 6 bases; unmatched junction nucleotides: 9. CDR3 length equals 14 residues. The CDR3 DNA follows: TGTGCCAGCAGACCACAGGGGGTAGTGGCTGAAGCTTTCTTT. Translating gives CASRPQGVVAEAFF.

This sequence joins TRBV7-2 and TRBJ1-5; 7 positions agree with TRBD1. CDR1 and CDR2 from the germline V gene are SGHTA and FQGNSA. V shed 5 bases and J 7 bases; nucleotides not matched to a gene: 8. This CDR3 comprises 14 residues. Here the CDR3 reads CASSERVGGQPQHF. DNA for the CDR3: TGTGCCAGCAGCGAACGCGTAGGGGGCCAGCCCCAGCATTTT.

This clone was detected only once. The chain combines TRBV19 with TRBJ1-1, with a possible D match to TRBD1 (6 bases). CDR1 LNHDA and CDR2 SQIVND come from the germline V gene (reference sequence). The V gene lost 1 base and the J gene lost 1 base, with 10 bases spanning the gap. The CDR3 extends over 15 amino acids. In nucleotides, the CDR3 is TGTGCCAGTAGTATAGTACCAGGGGCGAACACTGAAGCTTTCTTT. Its translation is CASSIVPGANTEAFF.

This clone has only a few counts. V and J are TRBV6-4 and TRBJ2-3, with TRBD1 matching 7 bases. This CDR3 spans 15 amino acids. The V gene's germline CDR1 is MRHNA and CDR2 SNTAGT. With V trimmed by 3 bases and J by 1 base, 4 bases remained unmatched. The CDR3 DNA follows: TGTGCCAGCAGTGAAGAAACAGGGGGCACAGATACGCAGTATTTT. It codes for CASSEETGGTDTQYF.

The chain joins TRBV28 to TRBJ1-2, with a tentative D call TRBD1 (6 bases). V lost 6 bases to trimming and J lost 6 bases, with 14 bases between them. The CDR3 has 13 amino acids. The germline V gene encodes CDR1 MDHEN and CDR2 SYDVKM. In DNA, the CDR3 is TGTGCCAGCAGACACAGGGTCCCCAATGGCTACACCTTC. It codes for CASRHRVPNGYTF.

V is TRBV15 and J is TRBJ2-5, with D possibly matching TRBD1 (5 bases). Germline-derived CDR1 and CDR2 are LNHNV and YYDKDF (reference sequence). The length of the CDR3 is 15 residues. Trimming removed 0 bases from V and 3 bases from J, with 11 bases in between. The CDR3 protein is CATSRDREGEETQYF. In DNA, the CDR3 is TGTGCCACCAGCAGAGACAGAGAAGGGGAAGAGACCCAGTACTTC.

The V and J genes are TRBV19 and TRBJ2-1; TRBD1 matches at 8 bases. In germline, CDR1 is LNHDA, CDR2 SQIVND (reference sequence). V lost 8 bases, J lost 2 bases, and 8 bases stayed unmatched. This CDR3 is 15 amino acids long. CDR3 sequence: CASSDRGATYNEQFF. In DNA form, the CDR3 reads TGTGCCAGTTCAGACAGGGGAGCAACCTACAATGAGCAGTTCTTC.

The V call is TRBV27, the J call TRBJ1-1; 10 bases align to TRBD1. Germline values: CDR1 MNHEY, CDR2 SMNVEV (reference sequence). The CDR3 sequence is 15 residues long. V lost 5 bases and J lost 5; bases outside the gene matches: 8. As DNA, the CDR3 is TGTGCCAGCAGTAATCGACAGGGGGCTTCAACTGAAGCTTTCTTT. Translated, it gives CASSNRQGASTEAFF.

The rearrangement uses TRBV29-1 and TRBJ2-7; a possible D gene is TRBD2 (6 bases). The CDR3 contains 14 residues. Trimming removed 4 bases from V and 2 bases from J, with 15 bases in between. Germline V gives CDR1 SQVTM, CDR2 ANQGSEA. In DNA form, the CDR3 reads TGCAGCGTTGTATTAGGCGGGGTTCCCTACGAGCAGTACTTC. Its protein product is CSVVLGGVPYEQYF.

The genes are TRBV4-3 and TRBJ2-1, with a tentative D call TRBD1 (6 bases). There are 16 residues in the CDR3. Trimming took 0 bases from V and 5 from J, leaving 14 bases between them. Germline lookup yields CDR1 LGHNA and CDR2 YSLEER. CDR3 DNA: TGCGCCAGCAGCCAAGATCCAGGGACATGCAACAATGAGCAGTTCTTC. Translated: CASSQDPGTCNNEQFF.

This chain links TRBV5-5 with TRBJ2-7; 10 bases are a match to TRBD1. V shed 0 bases and J 3 bases; nucleotides not matched to a gene: 3. Germline loops: CDR1 SGHKS, CDR2 YYEKEE (reference sequence). This CDR3 region has 15 residues. CDR3 sequence (DNA): TGTGCCAGCAGCTTGGGACAGGGGGCGTTCTACGAGCAGTACTTC. Residues: CASSLGQGAFYEQYF.